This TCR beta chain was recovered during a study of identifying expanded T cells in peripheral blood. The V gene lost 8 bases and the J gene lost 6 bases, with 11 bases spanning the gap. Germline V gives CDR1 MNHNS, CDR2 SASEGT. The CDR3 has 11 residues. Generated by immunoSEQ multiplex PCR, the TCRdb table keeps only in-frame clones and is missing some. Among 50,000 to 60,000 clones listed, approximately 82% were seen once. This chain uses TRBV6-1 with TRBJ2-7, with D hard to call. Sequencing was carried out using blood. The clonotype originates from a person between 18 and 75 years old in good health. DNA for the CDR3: TGTGCCAGCCTGGGTCTTGGCGAGCAGTACTTC. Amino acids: CASLGLGEQYF.